This TCR beta chain was obtained from a study of blood T cell repertoires in COVID-19 (dated by TCRdb to 2019 to 2021). For the study in its entirety: Collaborator samples came from the United States, Italy and Spain and covered acute and convalescent phases of COVID-19. The prospective study material was composed of cDNA or gDNA derived from T cells, B-cell-depleted T cells, or PBMCs. Deeply sampled blood TCRbeta repertoires from subjects exposed to, actively infected with, or recovered from COVID-19 were included in the dataset. A freely available public database, intended as a resource for researchers studying the immune response to SARS-CoV-2, is where the repertoires were released. The samples were drawn from two sources: the first 160 participants of the ongoing ImmuneRACE study, and over 950 subjects contributed by 6 global collaborators. The sample metadata nearly always contained a de-identified subject ID, COVID-19 status, age in years and sex. HLA class I and class II types, where available, came from metadata supplied by the sample provider rather than from assay-based typing.

Study-wide findings and limitations: How much clinical and demographic metadata was included differed by source and by participant, and the metadata was provided uncurated.

Participants in the prospective study were enrolled through a virtual design, were aged 18 to 89 years, and lived in approximately 24 United States geographic areas. To assign participants to cohorts, the prospective study relied on clinical history that participants themselves reported in a screening survey and a study questionnaire. Recovered participants in ImmuneRACE Cohort 3 were defined by two consecutive negative NP/OP PCR tests, clearance by a healthcare professional, or resolution of symptoms. In the prospective study, whole blood, serum and a nasopharyngeal or oropharyngeal swab were collected from each participant by mobile phlebotomists. Additional blood draws and questionnaires over an approximately two-month period could optionally be provided by prospective study participants. Before DNA extraction, blood samples from the prospective study were shipped at room temperature or frozen.

Remarks on this clone: The target of this receptor is not known. The record has no base qualities; no much larger clone is one base away.

TCRbeta CDR3 regions were amplified from genomic DNA by means of the immunoSEQ Assay, a bias-controlled multiplex PCR. Per the original workflow: Within the assay, amplification of reference gene primers was used to estimate how many nucleated cells each sample contained. To quantify the absolute abundance of each unique TCRbeta CDR3 rearrangement, sequence reads were collapsed and filtered. For each sample, productive Simpson clonality was calculated by taking the square root of Simpson's diversity index across productive rearrangements. TCRdb took over this immuneACCESS table, retaining in-frame rearrangements with V and J assigned. Such tables are incomplete; in checked studies, under half of the missing clones stem from an unresolved V gene, and the remainder is unexplained. V, J and clone size are those of that table, while D and trimming were read from the DNA. The sample table contains a few hundred thousand clones; only one count was recorded for about 87% of them. The ten biggest clones cover about 3% of the sample.

The CDR3 runs 16 amino acids, cysteine and phenylalanine included. Only the CDR3 part of the read is kept: 48 bases, read in frame from the first base. The trim is 4 bases for V and 0 bases for J, with a gap of 16 bases between the germline ends. The germline V gene (reference sequence) provides CDR1 SGHNT and CDR2 YYREEE. The sample was PBMCs or T cells enriched from blood (not recorded which). Rearrangement joined TRBV5-4 to TRBJ1-1; TRBD1 is a weak D gene call, 5 bases matching. This TCR was recovered from a woman between 50 and 59 years old who had recovered from COVID-19. The DNA sequence is as follows: TGTGCCAGCAGCCGGGGGTCCAGGGCGATGAACACTGAAGCTTTCTTT. Its protein product is CASSRGSRAMNTEAFF. With the rest looked up from the reference TRBV5-4 and TRBJ1-1 genes rather than sequenced, the full variable domain is ETGVTQSPTHLIKTRGQQVTLRCSSQSGHNTVSWYQQALGQGPQFIFQYYREEENGRGNFPPRFSGLQFPNYSSELNVNALELDDSALYLCASSRGSRAMNTEAFFGQGTRLTVV.